One and the same sample provided the 32 T cell receptor beta chains below, sequenced in a study of blood T cell repertoires in COVID-19. The table came from immunoSEQ multiplex PCR; TCRdb's copy has only in-frame clones and leaves some out. The repertoire includes 250,000 or so clones, roughly nine tenths of them detected once, and 1.2% sits in the top ten. The sequenced material came from PBMCs or T cells enriched from blood (not recorded which). The source of these receptors is a human donor in a cohort exposed to, infected with or recovered from COVID-19 (not recorded which). The donor label of this sample is uncertain.

This chain uses TRBV30 with TRBJ1-2; D perhaps matches TRBD1 (6 bases). From germline, CDR1 is GTSNPN and CDR2 SVGIG (reference sequence). There are 17 residues in the CDR3. Between the trimmed V and J ends, which lost 0 bases and 0 bases, there was a span of 17 bases. The CDR3 coding sequence is TGTGCCTGGAGTGTACGGCAGGGGAGCTTTACTAACTATGGCTACACCTTC. This sequence encodes CAWSVRQGSFTNYGYTF.

The count of this clone is one. The rearrangement uses TRBV9 and TRBJ1-6; 7 nucleotides agree with TRBD1. Germline V gene data show CDR1 as SGDLS and CDR2 as YYNGEE. This CDR3 region has 15 residues. Trimming at V came to 5 bases and at J to 7 bases, leaving 9 bases not matched to a gene. CDR3 sequence (DNA): TGTGCCAGCAGTAGACTTGGGGGACAGAATTCACCCCTCCACTTT. Amino acid sequence: CASSRLGGQNSPLHF. Supplemented by reference TRBV9 and TRBJ1-6, the full variable domain reads DSGVTQTPKHLITATGQRVTLRCSPRSGDLSVYWYQQSLDQGLQFLIQYYNGEERAKGNILERFSAQQFPDLHSELNLSSLELGDSALYFCASSRLGGQNSPLHFGNGTRLTVT.

This clone is a singleton in its sample. This chain connects TRBV4-1 to TRBJ1-5, with TRBD1 matching 8 bases. Germline V CDR1 and CDR2: MGHRA, YSYEKL. This CDR3 is built from 17 residues. Unmatched junction bases numbered 8, after V lost 0 bases and J lost 4 bases. The CDR3 spells CASSQDGGRQGNQPQHF. In nucleotides, the CDR3 is TGCGCCAGCAGCCAAGACGGTGGGAGACAGGGGAATCAGCCCCAGCATTTT.

V gene TRBV18 combines with J gene TRBJ1-2, with D tentatively TRBD1 (5 bases). Trimming took 2 bases from V and 4 from J, leaving 17 bases between them. This CDR3 has 16 amino acids. Germline V gene sequence: CDR1 KGHSH, CDR2 LQKENI. CDR3 sequence (DNA): TGTGCCAGCTCACCAGTGGCGGGGCCGAGTACCTATGGCTACACCTTC. Protein product: CASSPVAGPSTYGYTF.

This chain uses TRBV27 with TRBJ1-3; D remains ambiguous. This CDR3 is 16 amino acids long. The V gene lost 0 bases and the J gene lost 0 bases, with 9 bases spanning the gap. Germline V gives CDR1 MNHEY, CDR2 SMNVEV (reference sequence). CDR3 coding DNA: TGTGCCAGCAGTTTATCTCTACCCCTCTCTGGAAACACCATATATTTT. It yields the protein CASSLSLPLSGNTIYF.

V usage is TRBV5-1 and J usage is TRBJ1-1, with 7 bases matching TRBD1. The CDR3 has 20 amino acids. The junction had 19 bases not matched to a gene; V was cut back by 1 base and J by 1 base. The germline CDR1 and CDR2 sequences are SGHRS and YFSETQ. The CDR3 DNA is TGCGCCAGCAGCTTGTCCGTAAGACAGGGCATCCCGCCCTGGAACACTGAAGCTTTCTTT. Its protein is CASSLSVRQGIPPWNTEAFF.

The rearrangement joins TRBV11-3 to TRBJ2-4; D might be TRBD2 (6 bases). Germline CDR1 SGHNT, CDR2 YENEEA. With 1 base removed from V and 6 bases from J, the gap between germline ends came to 13 bases. The CDR3 has 15 amino acids. The CDR3 protein is CASSLATWDLNIQYF. In DNA, the CDR3 is TGTGCCAGCAGCTTAGCAACCTGGGACTTAAACATTCAGTACTTC.

V and J are TRBV30 and TRBJ1-5; tentative D call: TRBD1 (6 bases). Per the germline V gene, CDR1 is GTSNPN and CDR2 is SVGIG (reference sequence). CDR3 size: 13 residues. Trimming took 4 bases from V and 4 from J, leaving 11 bases between them. The CDR3 loop is CAWTGARNQPQHF. CDR3 coding DNA: TGTGCCTGGACAGGGGCCAGAAATCAGCCCCAGCATTTT.

The chain recombines TRBV15 with TRBJ2-1; weak D call: TRBD1 (5 bases). V was clipped by 4 bases and J by 8 bases, with 18 bases between them. This CDR3 is built from 15 residues. Germline lookup yields CDR1 LNHNV and CDR2 YYDKDF (reference sequence). CDR3 nucleotide sequence: TGTGCCACCAGCATCAGCAAGGGGTACGGAGATGAGCAGTTCTTC. This translates into CATSISKGYGDEQFF.

In this sample, this clone turned up once. The V gene is TRBV7-2, the J gene TRBJ1-5, with D hard to call. Trimming took 5 bases from V and 2 from J, leaving 13 bases between them. Germline V CDR1 and CDR2: SGHTA, FQGNSA. This CDR3 is built from 15 residues. CDR3 sequence: CASSPNSVGNQPQHF. In nucleotides, the CDR3 is TGTGCCAGCAGCCCGAATTCGGTGGGCAATCAGCCCCAGCATTTT.

CDR3 in DNA: TGTGCCAGTAGTATGGACCCGGGAACTAGCACCGGGGAGCTGTTTTTT. This codes for CASSMDPGTSTGELFF. The chain carries TRBV19 and TRBJ2-2; TRBD2 is a possible D gene (5 bases). Germline V gives CDR1 LNHDA, CDR2 SQIVND (reference sequence). The CDR3 totals 16 residues. V was shortened by 3 bases and J by 4 bases, with 15 bases between the two germline ends.

This clone was seen just once. This chain joins TRBV7-9 and TRBJ2-5, with TRBD1 identical over 7 bases. Unmatched junction bases numbered 2, after V lost 2 bases and J lost 2 bases. In germline, CDR1 is SEHNR, CDR2 FQNEAQ (reference sequence). The CDR3 sequence is 14 residues long. The CDR3 region is CASSLSTGQETQYF. The CDR3 DNA reads TGTGCCAGCAGCTTATCGACAGGGCAAGAGACCCAGTACTTC.

This rearrangement joins TRBV6-2 or TRBV6-3 to TRBJ2-7; perhaps TRBD1 as D (5 bases). This CDR3 has 15 amino acids. Trimming left V 0 bases short and J 2 bases short, with 11 bases between. Germline CDR1 and CDR2: MNHEY and SVGEGT. The CDR3 here is CASSYSPGKTYEQYF. CDR3 sequence (DNA): TGTGCCAGCAGTTACTCGCCAGGGAAGACCTACGAGCAGTACTTC.

This chain uses TRBV11-2 with TRBJ2-5; D remains unclear. This CDR3 is built from 13 residues. V was clipped by 3 bases and J by 9 bases, with 14 bases between them. The germline V gene encodes CDR1 SGHAT and CDR2 FQNNGV. CDR3 protein: CASSLVAAGPQYF. The CDR3 region has the DNA TGTGCCAGCAGCTTGGTGGCGGCTGGTCCCCAGTACTTC.

This chain connects TRBV5-8 to TRBJ1-1; the match to TRBD1 covers 8 bases. The J segment lost 0 bases and the V segment lost 4 bases, leaving 2 bases of the junction unmatched. Germline lookup yields CDR1 SGHTS and CDR2 YDEGEE. The CDR3 is 14 residues long. The CDR3 bases are TGTGCCAGCAGCGCGGGACAGGTGAACACTGAAGCTTTCTTT. Its translation: CASSAGQVNTEAFF.

The rearrangement uses TRBV6-1 and TRBJ1-1; perhaps TRBD1 as D (5 bases). Germline CDR1 and CDR2: MNHNS and SASEGT. V shed 1 base and J shed 4 bases, with 16 bases lying between them. This CDR3 has 16 residues. CDR3 in amino acids: CASSEGGPPYPTEAFF. The CDR3 DNA reads as TGTGCCAGCAGTGAAGGGGGCCCACCTTATCCCACTGAAGCTTTCTTT.

The chain carries TRBV18 and TRBJ1-3, with TRBD1 matching over 7 bases. The CDR3 covers 17 residues. The germline CDR1 and CDR2 sequences are KGHSH and LQKENI. The ends lost 1 base at V and 6 bases at J; junction bases unmatched: 12. The CDR3 nucleotides read TGTGCCAGCTCACCACGGACAGGCTACTGGGGAGAAAACACCATATATTTT. Translation: CASSPRTGYWGENTIYF.

The chain employs TRBV7-2 and TRBJ1-5; 8 nucleotides agree with TRBD1. The CDR3 loop spans 18 amino acids. Unmatched junction bases numbered 10, after V lost 1 base and J lost 2 bases. CDR1 and CDR2 (germline): SGHTA, FQGNSA. In DNA, the CDR3 is TGTGCCAGCAGCTTAGGGGAGGGCAGGGGGCTTGGCAATCAGCCCCAGCATTTT. This encodes CASSLGEGRGLGNQPQHF.

CDR3 protein: CASSLEGGRRETQYF. CDR3 in DNA: TGTGCCAGCAGCTTAGAGGGGGGGCGCAGAGAGACCCAGTACTTC. This rearrangement joins TRBV11-2 to TRBJ2-5; possibly TRBD2 for D (7 bases). V gave up 0 bases and J gave up 4 bases, with 12 bases separating them. The germline gives CDR1 SGHAT, CDR2 FQNNGV. This CDR3 is 15 amino acids long. The whole variable domain, filled in from reference TRBV11-2 and TRBJ2-5, reads EAGVAQSPRYKIIEKRQSVAFWCNPISGHATLYWYQQILGQGPKLLIQFQNNGVVDDSQLPKDRFSAERLKGVDSTLKIQPAKLEDSAVYLCASSLEGGRRETQYFGPGTRLLVL.

The chain recombines TRBV30 with TRBJ1-2, with 7 bases matching TRBD1. CDR1 and CDR2 from the germline V gene are GTSNPN and SVGIG (reference sequence). Trimming removed 5 bases from V and 8 bases from J; junction bases left unmatched: 14. There are 14 residues in the CDR3. CDR3 amino acids: CAWGDINTGDGYTF. The CDR3 coding sequence is TGTGCCTGGGGCGACATCAACACAGGGGACGGCTACACCTTC.

The J gene is TRBJ1-5, the V gene TRBV28; tentatively, D is TRBD1 (6 bases). Per germline, CDR1 MDHEN and CDR2 SYDVKM. V lost 5 bases and J lost 4, with 15 bases in between. This CDR3 region has 15 residues. CDR3 residues: CASSAGTIANQPQHF. The CDR3 DNA reads as TGTGCCAGCAGTGCCGGGACAATCGCTAATCAGCCCCAGCATTTT. The full variable domain, in which reference TRBV28 and TRBJ1-5 provide the parts outside the CDR3, is DVKVTQSSRYLVKRTGEKVFLECVQDMDHENMFWYRQDPGLGLRLIYFSYDVKMKEKGDIPEGYSVSREKKERFSLILESASTNQTSMYLCASSAGTIANQPQHFGDGTRLSIL.

This clone has more than one count but fewer than ten. CDR3 loop: CASSLDFGNGYTF. The CDR3 region has the DNA TGTGCCAGCAGTTTAGACTTCGGGAATGGCTACACCTTC. The chain joins TRBV28 to TRBJ1-2; D is unclear. The V gene's germline CDR1 is MDHEN and CDR2 SYDVKM. The V gene lost 2 bases and the J gene lost 6 bases, with 10 bases spanning the gap. The CDR3 has 13 residues.

The chain links TRBV10-3 to TRBJ1-2; 10 nucleotides align to TRBD1. The V gene's germline CDR1 is ENHRY and CDR2 SYGVKD. The CDR3 runs 16 residues. The trim removed 0 bases at V and 5 bases at J, leaving 6 bases unmatched. CDR3 bases: TGTGCCATCAGTGAGTCGACAGGGGGCTCGCGTTATGGCTACACCTTC. It codes for CAISESTGGSRYGYTF.

V is TRBV2 and J is TRBJ1-5; D gene ambiguous. Germline V CDR1 and CDR2: SNHLY, FYNNEI. Trimming left V 8 bases short and J 2 bases short, with 22 bases between. The CDR3 runs to 17 residues. In DNA form, the CDR3 reads TGTGCCAGCTGCGCGGGGAAGGTTCTCGCAGGCAATCAGCCCCAGCATTTT. This translates into CASCAGKVLAGNQPQHF.

This clone came up once. The rearrangement uses TRBV18 and TRBJ2-3, with D possibly matching TRBD2 (6 bases). The CDR3 consists of 19 residues. CDR1 is KGHSH and CDR2 is LQKENI in the germline V gene. The V end lost 1 base, the J end lost 2 bases, and 22 bases lay between the germline ends. The CDR3 region has the DNA TGTGCCAGCTCACCACTCGGAAGGACTACCCCCTTAAACACAGATACGCAGTATTTT. Translating gives CASSPLGRTTPLNTDTQYF.

The chain is built from TRBV6-5 and TRBJ2-1; the D gene is possibly TRBD1 (5 bases). This CDR3 spans 12 amino acids. Germline values: CDR1 MNHEY, CDR2 SVGAGI. Between the trimmed V and J ends, which lost 11 bases and 10 bases, there was a span of 18 bases. CDR3 amino acids: CASRAVAAEQFF. The CDR3 region has the DNA TGTGCCTCCAGGGCGGTCGCCGCAGAGCAGTTCTTC.

This clone was observed once. V usage is TRBV30 and J usage is TRBJ2-2, with TRBD1 identical over 9 bases. Trimming removed 4 bases from V and 4 bases from J; junction bases left unmatched: 1. Per the germline V gene, CDR1 is GTSNPN and CDR2 is SVGIG (reference sequence). This CDR3 is 13 amino acids long. CDR3 coding DNA: TGTGCCTGGAAGACAGGGGGCACCGGGGAGCTGTTTTTT. Its protein is CAWKTGGTGELFF.

The J gene is TRBJ2-2, the V gene TRBV5-1; TRBD1 matches 7 bases. The CDR3 is 14 amino acids. Germline CDR1 SGHRS, CDR2 YFSETQ. V gave up 4 bases and J gave up 6 bases; unmatched junction bases: 6. CDR3 DNA sequence: TGCGCCAGCAGCGTGGGCCAGGGGGCCGGGGAGCTGTTTTTT. Its translation is CASSVGQGAGELFF.

The gene calls are TRBV2 and TRBJ2-5, with 7 nucleotides matching TRBD1. The germline V gene has CDR1 SNHLY and CDR2 FYNNEI. With 7 bases clipped from V and 3 bases from J, the junction kept 5 bases outside the gene matches. The CDR3 runs 13 residues. CDR3 DNA: TGTGCCAGCAACATCGACAGGGAAGAGACCCAGTACTTC. It yields the protein CASNIDREETQYF.

The sample holds one count of this clone. The chain employs TRBV5-4 and TRBJ2-7, with a possible D match to TRBD2 (5 bases). CDR1 and CDR2 from the germline V gene are SGHNT and YYREEE (reference sequence). The CDR3 has 13 residues. V shed 1 base and J shed 2 bases, with 7 bases lying between them. The CDR3 DNA sequence: TGTGCCAGCAGCTTGCGGGGTGCCTACGAGCAGTACTTC. It translates to CASSLRGAYEQYF.

The chain carries TRBV27 and TRBJ1-6; 7 bases align to TRBD1. The CDR3 sequence is 14 residues long. V dropped 6 bases and J dropped 4; count of bases not matched to a gene: 3. Germline assignment: CDR1 MNHEY and CDR2 SMNVEV (reference sequence). CDR3 region: CASRLTGYNSPLHF. The CDR3 DNA reads TGTGCCAGCAGACTGACAGGGTATAATTCACCCCTCCACTTT.

The chain is built from TRBV11-3 and TRBJ2-5; 9 bases match TRBD2. This CDR3 is 14 amino acids long. V shed 4 bases, J shed 1 base, and the junction held 1 base outside the gene matches. Germline V gene lookup returns CDR1 SGHNT and CDR2 YENEEA. CDR3 region: CASSSGLAQETQYF. In DNA, the CDR3 is TGTGCCAGCAGCTCGGGACTAGCCCAAGAGACCCAGTACTTC.